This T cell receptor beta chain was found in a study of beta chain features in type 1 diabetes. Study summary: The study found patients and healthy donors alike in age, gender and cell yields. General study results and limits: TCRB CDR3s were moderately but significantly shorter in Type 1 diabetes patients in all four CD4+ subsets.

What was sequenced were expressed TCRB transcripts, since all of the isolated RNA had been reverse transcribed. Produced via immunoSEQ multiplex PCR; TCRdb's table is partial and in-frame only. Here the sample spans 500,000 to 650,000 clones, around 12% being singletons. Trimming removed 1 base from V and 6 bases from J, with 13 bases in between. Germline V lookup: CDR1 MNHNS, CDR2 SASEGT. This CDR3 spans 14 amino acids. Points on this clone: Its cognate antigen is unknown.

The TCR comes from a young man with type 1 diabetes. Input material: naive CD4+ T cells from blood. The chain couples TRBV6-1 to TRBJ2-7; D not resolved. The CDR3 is CASSEGTARPEQYF. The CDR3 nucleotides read TGTGCCAGCAGTGAAGGGACGGCCCGACCCGAGCAGTACTTC.